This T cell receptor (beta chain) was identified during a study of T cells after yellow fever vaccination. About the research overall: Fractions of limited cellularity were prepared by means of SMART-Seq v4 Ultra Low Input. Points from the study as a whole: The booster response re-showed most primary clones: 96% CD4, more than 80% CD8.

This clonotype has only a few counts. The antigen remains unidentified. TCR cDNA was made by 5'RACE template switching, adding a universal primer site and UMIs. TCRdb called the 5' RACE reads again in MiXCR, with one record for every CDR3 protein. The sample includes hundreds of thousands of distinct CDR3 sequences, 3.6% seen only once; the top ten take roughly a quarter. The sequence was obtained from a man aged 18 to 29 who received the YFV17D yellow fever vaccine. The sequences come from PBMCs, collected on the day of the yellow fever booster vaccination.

The DNA for the CDR3 is TGCAGTGCGGGAACCGGACAGTCAAACGAGCAGTACTTC. This codes for CSAGTGQSNEQYF. This chain links TRBV20-1 with TRBJ2-7, with D possibly matching TRBD1 (6 bases). CDR1 is DFQATT, CDR2 SNEGSKA, per germline (reference sequence). The CDR3 totals 13 residues. V lost 6 bases, J lost 5 bases, and 17 bases lay in between.